This T cell receptor beta chain was observed in a study of spatial heterogeneity in lung cancer. Study results and caveats: Around 7.4% of tumor T cells for alpha chains and less than 15% for beta chains were estimated to be covered. Ubiquitous and regional expanded TCR counts mirrored ubiquitous and regional nonsynonymous mutation counts, respectively. Intratumoral expanded alpha and beta TCR counts were found to track tumor mutation counts.

MiXCR was run by TCRdb on the 5' RACE reads, yielding one entry per CDR3 protein. The table includes more than 10,000 distinct CDR3 sequences, roughly 14% detected once. The CDR3 runs 18 residues. Per the germline V gene, CDR1 is LGHDT and CDR2 is YNNKEL (reference sequence). As to time point: sample taken at primary tumor resection. This clonotype was seen many times. Its cognate antigen is unknown. This rearrangement joins TRBV3-1 to TRBJ1-5; the D gene is possibly TRBD1 (6 bases). This clonotype was sampled from a male donor with early-stage non-small cell lung cancer. The starting material was lung tumor tissue, obtained at surgery. This chain's CDR3 is CTDLQCRTGSWSSQPQHF. The CDR3 nucleotides are TGTACCGATCTCCAGTGTAGAACAGGGAGTTGGTCGAGTCAGCCCCAGCATTTT.